The text below deals with one T cell receptor (beta chain). TCRdb recomputed calls from the 5' RACE reads with MiXCR, one row per CDR3 protein. The data hold some 69,000 distinct CDR3 sequences, with about 17% observed a single time. The data were taken from a study of T cells of healthy individuals. The germline V gene encodes CDR1 DFQATT and CDR2 SNEGSKA (reference sequence). V was pared by 5 bases and J by 5 bases, with 18 bases between. The CDR3 totals 14 residues. The V call is TRBV20-1, the J call TRBJ2-5; possibly TRBD1 for D (7 bases). The sequence was collected from a human donor in good health. The CDR3 loop is CSAGGTVRMETQYF. The CDR3 region has the DNA TGCAGTGCTGGGGGGACAGTACGGATGGAGACCCAGTACTTC.